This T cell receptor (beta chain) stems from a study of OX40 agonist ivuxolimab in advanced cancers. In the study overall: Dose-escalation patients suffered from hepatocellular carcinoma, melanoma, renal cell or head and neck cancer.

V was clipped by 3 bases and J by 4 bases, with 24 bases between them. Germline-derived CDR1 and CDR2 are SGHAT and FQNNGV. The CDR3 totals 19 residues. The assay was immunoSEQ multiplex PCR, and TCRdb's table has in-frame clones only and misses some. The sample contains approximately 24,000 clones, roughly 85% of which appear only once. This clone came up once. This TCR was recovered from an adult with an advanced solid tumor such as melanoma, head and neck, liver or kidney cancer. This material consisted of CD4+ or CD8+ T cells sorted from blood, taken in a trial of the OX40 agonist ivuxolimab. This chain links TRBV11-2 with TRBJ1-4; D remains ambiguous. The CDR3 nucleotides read TGTGCCAGCAGCTTGAACACGGGAGAACATCCCCCTTATAATGAAAAACTGTTTTTT. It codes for CASSLNTGEHPPYNEKLFF. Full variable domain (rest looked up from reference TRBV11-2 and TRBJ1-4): EAGVAQSPRYKIIEKRQSVAFWCNPISGHATLYWYQQILGQGPKLLIQFQNNGVVDDSQLPKDRFSAERLKGVDSTLKIQPAKLEDSAVYLCASSLNTGEHPPYNEKLFFGSGTQLSVL.